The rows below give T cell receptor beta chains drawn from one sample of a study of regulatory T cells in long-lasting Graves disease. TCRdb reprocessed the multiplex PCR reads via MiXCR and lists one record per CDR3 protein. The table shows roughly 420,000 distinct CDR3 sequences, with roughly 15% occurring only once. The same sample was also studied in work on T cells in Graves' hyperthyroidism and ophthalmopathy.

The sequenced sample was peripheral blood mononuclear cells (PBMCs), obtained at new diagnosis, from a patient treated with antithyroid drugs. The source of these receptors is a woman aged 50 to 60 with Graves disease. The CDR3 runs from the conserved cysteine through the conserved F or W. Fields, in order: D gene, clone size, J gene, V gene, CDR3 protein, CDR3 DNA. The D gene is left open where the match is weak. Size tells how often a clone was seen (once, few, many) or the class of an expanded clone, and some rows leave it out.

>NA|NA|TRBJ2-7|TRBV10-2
CASSETNPYEQYF
TGCGCCAGCAGTGAGACTAATCCTTACGAGCAGTACTTC
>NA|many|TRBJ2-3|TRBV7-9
CASSSAIGADGTDTQYF
TGTGCCAGCAGCTCCGCCATTGGGGCGGATGGCACAGATACGCAGTATTTT
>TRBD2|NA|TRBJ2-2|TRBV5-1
CASSLIAGVNTGELFF
TGCGCCAGCAGCTTGATAGCGGGAGTAAACACCGGGGAGCTGTTTTTT
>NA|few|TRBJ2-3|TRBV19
CASSIGNAATDTQYF
TGTGCCAGTAGTATAGGGAACGCGGCCACAGATACGCAGTATTTT
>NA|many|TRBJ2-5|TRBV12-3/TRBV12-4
CASSLITGIQETQYF
TGTGCCAGCAGTTTAATTACAGGCATACAAGAGACCCAGTACTTC
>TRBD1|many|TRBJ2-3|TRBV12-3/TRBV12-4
CASSSTGGVDTQYF
TGTGCCAGCAGTTCGACAGGGGGTGTAGATACGCAGTATTTT
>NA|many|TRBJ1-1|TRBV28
CASRHIDLKGRKAFF
TGTGCCAGCAGGCATATAGACCTCAAAGGGAGAAAAGCTTTCTTT
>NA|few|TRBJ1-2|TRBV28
CASRSSLGGGNYGYTF
TGTGCCAGCAGATCCTCCCTCGGGGGGGGGAACTATGGCTACACCTTC
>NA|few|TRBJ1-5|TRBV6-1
CASKRTLGNQPQHF
TGTGCCAGCAAAAGGACTTTGGGGAATCAGCCCCAGCATTTT
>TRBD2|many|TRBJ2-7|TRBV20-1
CSASSGGYEQYF
TGCAGTGCTAGTAGCGGGGGCTACGAGCAGTACTTC
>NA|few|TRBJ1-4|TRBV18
CASSPVGRPELATNEKLFF
TGTGCCAGCTCACCGGTGGGGCGACCCGAACTTGCAACTAATGAAAAACTGTTTTTT
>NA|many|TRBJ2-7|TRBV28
CASGTGTSSYEQYF
TGTGCCAGCGGAACCGGGACAAGCTCCTACGAGCAGTACTTC
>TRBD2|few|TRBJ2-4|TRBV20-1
CSAPTSGNIQYF
TGCAGTGCTCCTACTAGCGGAAACATTCAGTACTTC
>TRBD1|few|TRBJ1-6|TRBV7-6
CASSLNRGAYPLHF
TGTGCCAGCAGCTTAAACAGGGGCGCGTATCCCCTCCACTTT
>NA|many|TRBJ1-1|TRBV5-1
CASSVGQMNTEAFF
TGCGCCAGCAGCGTCGGACAGATGAACACTGAAGCTTTCTTT
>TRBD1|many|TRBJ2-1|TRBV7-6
CASRSGTGLDEQFF
TGTGCCAGCAGAAGCGGGACAGGGCTCGATGAGCAGTTCTTC
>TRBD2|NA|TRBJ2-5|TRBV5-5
CASSPGGGSFQETQYF
TGTGCCAGCAGCCCGGGCGGGGGGAGTTTCCAAGAGACCCAGTACTTC
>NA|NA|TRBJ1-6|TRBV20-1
CSARDYPPGDPNSPLHF
TGCAGTGCTAGAGATTACCCCCCAGGAGATCCTAATTCACCCCTCCACTTT
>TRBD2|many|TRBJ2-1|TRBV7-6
CASSPQGLANEQFF
TGTGCCAGCAGCCCTCAGGGACTAGCCAATGAGCAGTTCTTC
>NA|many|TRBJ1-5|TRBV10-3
CAIGDTNSNQPQHF
TGTGCCATAGGGGACACAAATAGCAATCAGCCCCAGCATTTT
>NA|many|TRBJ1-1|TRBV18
CASSLAGSLNTEAFF
TGTGCCAGCTCACTGGCTGGGTCGTTGAACACTGAAGCTTTCTTT
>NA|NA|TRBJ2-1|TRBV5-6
CASSFGLDYPPNERFF
TGTGCCAGCAGCTTTGGGTTGGACTATCCTCCCAATGAGCGGTTCTTC
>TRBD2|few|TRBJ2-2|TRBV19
CASSGTSGSYYTGELFF
TGTGCCAGTAGTGGGACTAGCGGGAGCTACTACACCGGGGAGCTGTTTTTT
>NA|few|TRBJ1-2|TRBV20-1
CSAPQGGLDYGYTF
TGCAGTGCGCCCCAGGGTGGGTTAGACTATGGCTACACCTTC
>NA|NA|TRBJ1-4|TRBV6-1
CASLRSEKLFF
TGTGCCAGCCTGAGGAGTGAAAAACTGTTTTTT
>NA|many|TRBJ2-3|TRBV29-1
CSVDVGGTGDTQYF
TGCAGCGTTGATGTGGGGGGGACAGGCGACACGCAGTATTTT
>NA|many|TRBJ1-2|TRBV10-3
CAISEEGHYGYTF
TGTGCCATCAGTGAAGAGGGACACTATGGCTACACCTTC
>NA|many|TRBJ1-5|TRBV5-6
CASSLTLSNQPQHF
TGTGCCAGCAGTTTGACACTCAGCAATCAGCCCCAGCATTTT